The 5 T cell receptor beta chains below were found in one sample sequenced in a study of T cell repertoires in cytomegalovirus infection (dated 2019 in TCRdb). Sequencing used an Illumina HiSeq 1500. TCRdb trimmed the raw reads at Q25, called clones with MiXCR and kept productive beta chains. Identical CDR3 protein sequences are pooled into one entry, listed with their most common genes and DNA. For this sample the table gives some 400,000 distinct CDR3 sequences, of which roughly 30% were detected only once. The ten largest make up 12% to 15% of the sample. Sequenced: PBMCs. The receptors here all came from a human donor in good health (CMV status not recorded). Some clones in this sample may be carry-over from other donors' samples.

The table lists this clonotype with a few counts. The chain links TRBV7-9 to TRBJ1-1, with a possible D match to TRBD1 (5 bases). The ends were cut back, 1 base at V and 10 bases at J, with 13 bases in the middle. The CDR3 has 13 residues. CDR1 and CDR2 (germline): SEHNR, FQNEAQ (reference sequence). This CDR3 is CASSLGWGGRAFF. In nucleotides, the CDR3 is TGTGCCAGCAGCTTAGGGTGGGGGGGAAGAGCTTTCTTT.

This clonotype has a handful of counts. The rearrangement links TRBV7-4 to TRBJ2-5; no definite D call. Looked up from germline, CDR1 is SGHVT and CDR2 is SQSDAQ. The germline V and J ends were trimmed by 5 bases and 5 bases, with 9 bases remaining between them. There are 12 residues in the CDR3. In nucleotides, the CDR3 is TGTGCCAGCAGCCAGGCGTGGGAGACCCAGTACTTC. It codes for CASSQAWETQYF.

This clonotype was recorded at least ten times. The chain uses TRBV4-1 and TRBJ2-3, with TRBD2 matching over 9 bases. Germline CDR1 is MGHRA and CDR2 is YSYEKL. CDR3 length equals 17 residues. V trimming: 0 bases; J trimming: 7 bases; junction bases outside the gene matches: 11. DNA for the CDR3: TGCGCCAGCAGCCAAGATAATGGCCTAGCGGGGAGATATACGCAGTATTTT. It translates to CASSQDNGLAGRYTQYF.

The chain carries TRBV19 and TRBJ1-5; 7 nucleotides agree with TRBD1. The CDR3 has 15 residues. Germline CDR1 and CDR2: LNHDA and SQIVND (reference sequence). V shed 6 bases and J 5 bases; nucleotides not matched to a gene: 10. The CDR3 coding sequence is TGTGCCAGTAGGCCTGGAACAGGGGCTTATCAGCCCCAGCATTTT. It specifies CASRPGTGAYQPQHF.

With respect to this clonotype: At one of its ends the junction is not consistent with the germline gene, which may arise from a read error. The chain has TRBV7-2 and TRBJ2-7, with 7 positions matching TRBD2. Germline V gives CDR1 SGHTA, CDR2 FQGNSA. This CDR3 has 15 residues. The CDR3 DNA is TGTGCCAGCACCTACCTGGCGGGGGACCATTACGCGCAGTACTTC. This encodes CASTYLAGDHYAQYF.